The T cell receptor (beta chain) under discussion was sequenced for a study of CD8+ T cells in alopecia areata. Worth noting for this clone: One junction end does not reproduce the germline sequence, and a read error may be involved.

The CDR3 is made up of 14 amino acids. In germline, CDR1 is SGHDT, CDR2 YYEEEE. Sequencing relied on a cDNA template that was reverse transcribed from extracted RNA. Profiling relied on immunoSEQ multiplex PCR, and the TCRdb table lists in-frame clones only, not all of them. Of roughly 180,000 clones in the sample, around 60% were seen once. Treatment described: oral pan-JAK inhibitor, 5-10 mg twice daily. The TCR originated in a human donor with alopecia areata. The material sequenced was CD4+ T cells sorted from blood, taken at week 4, from a patient treated with tofacitinib. The V gene is TRBV5-6, the J gene TRBJ1-2; a weak D match, TRBD1 (6 bases). In DNA form, the CDR3 reads TGTGCCAGCAGCACGAAACAGGGTTACTATAGCTACACCTTC. Its protein product is CASSTKQGYYSYTF.